What follows describes a single T cell receptor beta chain. What it recognizes is unknown. This record comes from a study of cytomegalovirus exposure and HLA in healthy donors. Study-level points and caveats: Presence/absence results assume similar sequencing depth per donor, which may not hold. Association of a missense DCLRE1C variant with TCR beta V- and J-gene trimming was reported in a later analysis.

The CDR3 is 12 residues long. Germline loops: CDR1 SNHLY, CDR2 FYNNEI. Deletions cut 6 bases from V and 7 bases from J, with 13 bases between. The primer mix had 60 Vbeta and 13 Jbeta primers. Measured with immunoSEQ multiplex PCR; TCRdb has only the in-frame clones, and not every one. The sample has around 130,000 clones; 65% to 85% are singletons. The TCR originated in a man in his fifties or sixties in good health and CMV-seronegative. The chain employs TRBV2 and TRBJ2-7, with TRBD1 as a possible D gene (6 bases). Source material: PBMCs. The CDR3 DNA reads as TGTGCCAGCAGAAGACAGGATCAAGAGCAGTACTTC. As protein: CASRRQDQEQYF.